Each of the 9 T cell receptor beta chains below was sequenced from the same sample in a study of regulatory T cells in long-lasting Graves disease. Relying on iRepertoire HTBI primers and Arm-PCR of CDR3 regions, the team built TCR beta libraries. TCRdb itself ran the multiplex PCR reads through MiXCR, one entry per CDR3 protein. Counted here are 350,000 to 500,000 distinct CDR3 sequences, about 14% occurring once; the ten biggest clones make up roughly 15%. This sample's time point: newly diagnosed GD, antithyroid drugs for less than 3 months. PBMC RNA served as the TCR library source. This sample also belongs to another study, concerning T cells in Graves' hyperthyroidism and ophthalmopathy.

The sample consisted of peripheral blood mononuclear cells (PBMCs), taken at new diagnosis, from a patient treated with antithyroid drugs. The receptors originated from a woman in her forties or fifties with Graves disease.

This clonotype has ten or more counts. The chain is built from TRBV12-3 or TRBV12-4 and TRBJ2-3; weak D call: TRBD2 (5 bases). This CDR3 comprises 19 residues. V dropped 5 bases and J dropped 2 bases, with 26 bases sitting between them. CDR3 amino acids: CASSPLGKGRRPTTDTQYF. The CDR3 coding sequence is TGTGCCAGCAGTCCCCTCGGGAAAGGAAGAAGGCCAACCACAGATACGCAGTATTTT.

For this clonotype: A much larger clone is a single base away; this may be a read error. The CDR3 reads CASSLEGLASNEQSF. CDR3 nucleotides: TGCGCCAGCAGCTTGGAGGGACTAGCGAGCAATGAGCAGTCCTTC. The rearrangement links TRBV5-1 to TRBJ2-3, with TRBD2 matching 10 bases. The CDR3 contains 15 residues. The germline CDR1 and CDR2 sequences are SGHRS and YFSETQ.

This clonotype showed up many times. This chain uses TRBV12-3 or TRBV12-4 with TRBJ1-5, with D hard to call. There are 13 residues in the CDR3. V dropped 3 bases and J dropped 0 bases, with 3 bases sitting between them. The CDR3 loop is CASSFYSNQPQHF. The DNA of the CDR3 is TGTGCCAGCAGTTTTTATAGCAATCAGCCCCAGCATTTT.

This clonotype was recorded many times. This chain links TRBV6-1 with TRBJ1-3; maybe TRBD1 (6 bases). CDR1 is MNHNS, CDR2 SASEGT, per germline. This CDR3 has 16 residues. The V and J ends lost 7 bases and 2 bases respectively, with 18 bases between them. CDR3 loop: CASTPGGPHAGNTIYF. The CDR3 DNA reads TGTGCCAGCACGCCGGGGGGGCCCCATGCTGGAAACACCATATATTTT.

This clonotype occurred many times. The chain uses TRBV20-1 and TRBJ1-1; no clear D gene. Trimming pared 7 bases from V and 1 base from J, leaving 16 bases between. The CDR3 totals 14 residues. Germline CDR1 DFQATT, CDR2 SNEGSKA (reference sequence). The CDR3 sequence is CSVGRERRNTEAFF. The CDR3 DNA reads as TGCAGTGTTGGGCGGGAGCGAAGGAACACTGAAGCTTTCTTT.

At least ten counts were recorded for this clonotype. This chain joins TRBV6-1 and TRBJ2-7, with 11 bases fitting TRBD2. V shed 5 bases, J shed 5 bases, and the junction held 11 bases outside the gene matches. The germline CDR1 and CDR2 sequences are MNHNS and SASEGT. The CDR3 has 16 residues. This chain's CDR3 is CASSHPVAGGLHEQYF. CDR3 coding DNA: TGTGCCAGCAGTCACCCTGTAGCGGGAGGGCTCCACGAGCAGTACTTC.

A few counts support this clonotype. This rearrangement joins TRBV4-1 to TRBJ2-1; D unresolved. In germline, CDR1 is MGHRA, CDR2 YSYEKL. The CDR3 extends over 16 amino acids. Trimming removed 1 base from V and 7 bases from J, with 17 bases in between. For the CDR3, the DNA is TGCGCCAGCAGCCAAGGGTGGCCTAGTGAGCATAATGAGCAGTTCTTC. Its protein is CASSQGWPSEHNEQFF.

This chain connects TRBV25-1 to TRBJ2-7, with D unresolved. The ends were cut back, 0 bases at V and 2 bases at J, with 14 bases in the middle. CDR1 is MGHDK and CDR2 is SYGVNS in the germline V gene. This CDR3 is built from 16 residues. Written as DNA, the CDR3 is TGTGCCAGCAGTGAATATGGTCCCCGTTCCACCTACGAGCAGTACTTC. Its translation: CASSEYGPRSTYEQYF.

Details on this clonotype: A much larger clonotype is one base distant, so this may be a read error. The chain has TRBV3-1 and TRBJ2-7; 9 bases map to TRBD1. This CDR3 comprises 11 residues. The germline V gene has CDR1 LGHDT and CDR2 YNNKEL (reference sequence). In DNA, the CDR3 is TGTGGCAGCAGCCACGGGACAGGGCTGTACTTC. This encodes CGSSHGTGLYF.